The T cell receptor (beta chain) described here comes from a study of blood T cells in healthy people across ages. General study points: Greater diversity and more naive CD4+ cells were seen in long-lived donors than in aged donors. Investigators treated diversity estimates from one million T cells as underestimates. Per-million-T-cell TCR beta diversity fell roughly linearly with age. Strong correlation existed between TCR beta diversity and naive T cell percentage.

The authors ran a second PCR of roughly 6 to 12 cycles using a sample-barcoded 5' primer and a J-beta primer mix. TCRdb re-called the 5' RACE reads through MiXCR, storing one row per CDR3 protein. The sample lists about 1 million distinct CDR3 sequences; around 43% were seen once. The count of this clonotype is one. Its specificity is unknown. At one boundary the junction diverges from the germline segment, which might be a read error. Germline assignment: CDR1 SGHTA and CDR2 FQGTGA. The CDR3 loop spans 15 amino acids. Sequences were obtained from blood. The chain carries TRBV7-3 and TRBJ2-5, with TRBD1 matching over 8 bases. This sequence was found in a woman in her sixties in good health. The CDR3 is CASSLEPGGQENQYF. The DNA of the CDR3 is TGTGCCAGCAGCTTAGAGCCAGGGGGACAGGAGAACCAGTACTTC.